This T cell receptor (beta chain) is from a study of blood T cell repertoires in COVID-19. Study in general: The origin of the acute and convalescent COVID-19 samples was the United States, Italy and Spain. T cells, B-cell-depleted T cells, or PBMCs provided the cDNA or gDNA that served as material.

The CDR3 consists of 17 residues. With V trimmed by 5 bases and J by 3 bases, 14 bases remained unmatched. In germline, CDR1 is LGHNA, CDR2 YNFKEQ. Only in-frame clones appear in the TCRdb table, and some are missing; sequencing was by immunoSEQ multiplex PCR. Of some 93,000 clones listed, just under 85% are singletons. This sequence originates from a man aged 70-80 years with acute or convalescent COVID-19. The sequencing input was peripheral blood. This rearrangement joins TRBV4-2 to TRBJ1-2; 8 bases agree with TRBD1. This CDR3 is CASSESGTGEEDYGYTF. CDR3 DNA sequence: TGTGCCAGCAGCGAATCCGGGACAGGAGAAGAAGACTATGGCTACACCTTC.